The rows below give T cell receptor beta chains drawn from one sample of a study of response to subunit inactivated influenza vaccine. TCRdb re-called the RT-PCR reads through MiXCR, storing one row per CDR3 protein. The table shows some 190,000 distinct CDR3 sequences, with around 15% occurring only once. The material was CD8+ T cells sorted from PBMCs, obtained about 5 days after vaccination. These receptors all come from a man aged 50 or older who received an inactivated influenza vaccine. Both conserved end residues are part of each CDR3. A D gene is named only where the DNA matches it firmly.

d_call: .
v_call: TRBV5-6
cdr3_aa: CASSLWGAGQPQHF

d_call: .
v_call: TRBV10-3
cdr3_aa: CAISEEAGIFTDTQYF

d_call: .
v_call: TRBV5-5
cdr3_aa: CASRSADTYGYTF

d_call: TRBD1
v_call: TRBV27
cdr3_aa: CASSRPGQGYYEQYF

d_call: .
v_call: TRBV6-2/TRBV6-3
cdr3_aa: CASTLTGQRNQPQHF

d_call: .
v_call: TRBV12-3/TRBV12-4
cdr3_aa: CASSYAYTEAFF

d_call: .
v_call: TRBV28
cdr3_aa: CASSFLRQQETQYF

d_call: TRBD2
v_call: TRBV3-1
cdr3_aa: CASSQVLAGVGEQFF

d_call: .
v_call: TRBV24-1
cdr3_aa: CATARTLNTGELFF

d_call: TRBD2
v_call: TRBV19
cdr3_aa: CASSVGGAYGDTQYF

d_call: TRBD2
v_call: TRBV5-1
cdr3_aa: CASSRNPGLAGGAVNEQFF

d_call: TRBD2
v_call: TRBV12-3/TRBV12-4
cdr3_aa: CASRPTSGAYNEQFF

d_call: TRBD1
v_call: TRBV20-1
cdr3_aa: CSARDPGQGDHEQYF

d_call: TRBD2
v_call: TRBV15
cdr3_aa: CATSRVGLAVDEEQFF